What follows are 27 T cell receptor beta chains derived from one specimen sequenced in a study of blood T cell repertoires in COVID-19. TCRdb keeps only in-frame clones here, not all; method: immunoSEQ multiplex PCR. Among 310,000 or so clones listed, about 84% were seen once. The sample consisted of peripheral blood. The source is a woman aged 45 to 65 with acute or convalescent COVID-19.

This chain links TRBV28 with TRBJ2-7; D might be TRBD1 (6 bases). V gave up 4 bases and J gave up 3 bases, with 10 bases separating them. The CDR3 contains 13 residues. The germline V gene encodes CDR1 MDHEN and CDR2 SYDVKM. CDR3 sequence (DNA): TGTGCCAGCAGTTCGTGGACAGACTACGAGCAGTACTTC. This codes for CASSSWTDYEQYF.

V is TRBV27 and J is TRBJ2-7; TRBD2 matches 11 bases. CDR1 and CDR2 (germline): MNHEY, SMNVEV (reference sequence). The CDR3 is 16 amino acids. After removal of 3 bases from V and 3 bases from J, the junction contained 7 bases not matched to a gene. CDR3 sequence (DNA): TGTGCCAGCAGTTTTACTAGCGGGAGTGGGGGCTACGAGCAGTACTTC. This encodes CASSFTSGSGGYEQYF.

The chain recombines TRBV29-1 with TRBJ1-1; 8 bases map to TRBD1. The V gene end was trimmed by 7 bases and the J gene end by 0 bases; junction bases not matched to a gene: 10. The CDR3 is 15 residues long. CDR1 SQVTM and CDR2 ANQGSEA come from the germline V gene. DNA for the CDR3: TGCAGCGCTAAATCGGGACAGGCAGTGAACACTGAAGCTTTCTTT. It yields the protein CSAKSGQAVNTEAFF.

This rearrangement joins TRBV7-9 to TRBJ2-5; TRBD2 is a possible D gene (5 bases). The CDR3 has 13 amino acids. Germline V CDR1 and CDR2: SEHNR, FQNEAQ (reference sequence). V lost 4 bases, J lost 3 bases, and 9 bases lay in between. The CDR3 loop reads CASSSHGEETQYF. In DNA, the CDR3 is TGTGCCAGCAGCTCCCACGGGGAAGAGACCCAGTACTTC.

This clone has only a few counts. V and J are TRBV9 and TRBJ2-1; 8 bases agree with TRBD1. The ends lost 4 bases at V and 6 bases at J; junction bases unmatched: 3. Germline V gene data show CDR1 as SGDLS and CDR2 as YYNGEE. The CDR3 consists of 13 residues. DNA for the CDR3: TGTGCCAGCAGCTACGGACAGGGCAATGAGCAGTTCTTC. It encodes CASSYGQGNEQFF.

CDR3 DNA: TGCGCCAGCAGCTTCAATGGGGACACCTACGAGCAGTACTTC. Translating it yields CASSFNGDTYEQYF. The V gene is TRBV5-1, the J gene TRBJ2-7; a weak D match, TRBD1 (6 bases). With 2 bases removed from V and 2 bases from J, the gap between germline ends came to 11 bases. This CDR3 region has 14 residues. Germline CDR1 is SGHRS and CDR2 is YFSETQ.

The chain uses TRBV19 and TRBJ1-1; D possibly corresponds to TRBD1 (5 bases). Trimming left V 7 bases short and J 1 base short, with 13 bases between. The CDR3 covers 14 residues. Germline V gene lookup returns CDR1 LNHDA and CDR2 SQIVND (reference sequence). The DNA of the CDR3 is TGTGCCAGTACATTGGGGCCAGGGAACACTGAAGCTTTCTTT. It is translated as CASTLGPGNTEAFF.

V usage is TRBV5-4 and J usage is TRBJ2-1; 7 bases align to TRBD2. The CDR3 sequence is 15 residues long. The V segment lost 0 bases and the J segment 5 bases; nucleotides outside the gene matches: 5. In germline, CDR1 is SGHNT, CDR2 YYREEE (reference sequence). CDR3 bases: TGTGCCAGCAGCTTGGCGCGGGAGTCCCACAATGAGCAGTTCTTC. It translates to CASSLARESHNEQFF.

J is TRBJ2-5 and V is TRBV11-2, with 9 bases that match TRBD2. CDR1 and CDR2 from the germline V gene are SGHAT and FQNNGV. With 5 bases clipped from V and 3 bases from J, the junction kept 13 bases outside the gene matches. This CDR3 contains 17 residues. The CDR3 region is CASSPLPAGGSEETQYF. The CDR3 nucleotides are TGTGCCAGCAGCCCCCTCCCGGCGGGGGGGAGTGAAGAGACCCAGTACTTC. The full variable domain, completed using reference TRBV11-2 and TRBJ2-5, is EAGVAQSPRYKIIEKRQSVAFWCNPISGHATLYWYQQILGQGPKLLIQFQNNGVVDDSQLPKDRFSAERLKGVDSTLKIQPAKLEDSAVYLCASSPLPAGGSEETQYFGPGTRLLVL.

The chain joins TRBV9 to TRBJ2-2; 8 bases align to TRBD1. Trimming took 4 bases from V and 6 from J; bases not matched to a gene: 2. CDR3 length equals 13 residues. The germline V gene has CDR1 SGDLS and CDR2 YYNGEE. CDR3 sequence reads: CASSTQGAGELFF. CDR3 coding DNA: TGTGCCAGCAGCACACAGGGGGCCGGGGAGCTGTTTTTT.

The genes are TRBV7-2 and TRBJ2-1; perhaps TRBD2 as D (6 bases). Germline CDR1 SGHTA, CDR2 FQGNSA. CDR3 length: 14 residues. Trimming removed 5 bases from V and 3 bases from J, with 11 bases in between. The CDR3 sequence: CASSPGTFYNEQFF. The CDR3 DNA sequence: TGTGCCAGCAGCCCCGGGACTTTCTACAATGAGCAGTTCTTC.

The gene calls are TRBV5-1 and TRBJ1-2; perhaps TRBD1 as D (6 bases). The V gene lost 6 bases and the J gene lost 4 bases, with 16 bases spanning the gap. Germline V gene data show CDR1 as SGHRS and CDR2 as YFSETQ. CDR3 length: 14 residues. The CDR3 here is CASTPGDVRYGYTF. CDR3 nucleotides: TGCGCCAGCACCCCAGGGGACGTCCGCTATGGCTACACCTTC. Combining the CDR3 with reference TRBV5-1 and TRBJ1-2 gives the whole variable domain KAGVTQTPRYLIKTRGQQVTLSCSPISGHRSVSWYQQTPGQGLQFLFEYFSETQRNKGNFPGRFSGRQFSNSRSEMNVSTLELGDSALYLCASTPGDVRYGYTFGSGTRLTVV.

CDR3 sequence (DNA): TGCAGTGCTAGTCTTCCCTGGAGCCGAGATAATTCACCCCTCCACTTT. Amino acids: CSASLPWSRDNSPLHF. This sequence joins TRBV20-1 and TRBJ1-6; no clear D gene. This CDR3 has 16 amino acids. Germline assignment: CDR1 DFQATT and CDR2 SNEGSKA (reference sequence). V lost 3 bases, J lost 5 bases, and 17 bases lay in between.

The chain links TRBV7-2 to TRBJ1-5; weak D call: TRBD1 (5 bases). The CDR3 runs 15 residues. CDR1 SGHTA and CDR2 FQGNSA come from the germline V gene. V was trimmed by 1 base and J by 5 bases, leaving 12 bases between them. CDR3 nucleotide sequence: TGTGCCAGCAGCTTAGTAGGCAGGGTAGATCAGCCCCAGCATTTT. Translating it yields CASSLVGRVDQPQHF.

V gene TRBV7-9 combines with J gene TRBJ2-3; 10 nucleotides align to TRBD2. The germline V gene encodes CDR1 SEHNR and CDR2 FQNEAQ (reference sequence). The trim removed 1 base at V and 0 bases at J, leaving 4 bases unmatched. This CDR3 region has 17 residues. The DNA of the CDR3 is TGTGCCAGCAGCTTAGGGGGACTAGCGACTAGCACAGATACGCAGTATTTT. Its translation: CASSLGGLATSTDTQYF. Combining the CDR3 with reference TRBV7-9 and TRBJ2-3 gives the whole variable domain DTGVSQNPRHKITKRGQNVTFRCDPISEHNRLYWYRQTLGQGPEFLTYFQNEAQLEKSRLLSDRFSAERPKGSFSTLEIQRTEQGDSAMYLCASSLGGLATSTDTQYFGPGTRLTVL.

The CDR3 bases are TGTGCCAGCAGTGTTCTAGGTGCGGAAGAGACCCAGTACTTC. Amino acid sequence: CASSVLGAEETQYF. The chain is built from TRBV2 and TRBJ2-5, with D unresolved. CDR1 SNHLY and CDR2 FYNNEI come from the germline V gene. This CDR3 is built from 14 residues. V lost 4 bases, J lost 3 bases, and 12 bases lay in between.

The CDR3 loop reads CASSQGMANTEAFF. CDR3 bases: TGTGCCAGCAGCCAAGGTATGGCGAACACTGAAGCTTTCTTT. The chain uses TRBV14 and TRBJ1-1, with D hard to call. Trimming took off 1 base at V and 1 base at J, with 7 bases between the two ends. This CDR3 has 14 amino acids. Germline V CDR1 and CDR2: SGHDN, FVKESK.

This rearrangement joins TRBV7-2 to TRBJ2-6, with D maybe TRBD1 (6 bases). The CDR3 has 19 residues. The germline CDR1 and CDR2 sequences are SGHTA and FQGNSA. Deletions cut 5 bases from V and 0 bases from J, with 20 bases between. CDR3 sequence (DNA): TGTGCCAGCAGCCCCGGATGGAACAGGGAAGACTCTGGGGCCAACGTCCTGACTTTC. Encoded protein: CASSPGWNREDSGANVLTF. The variable domain in full, completed from reference TRBV7-2 and TRBJ2-6, reads GAGVSQSPSNKVTEKGKDVELRCDPISGHTALYWYRQSLGQGLEFLIYFQGNSAPDKSGLPSDRFSAERTGGSVSTLTIQRTQQEDSAVYLCASSPGWNREDSGANVLTFGAGSRLTVL.

This clone turned up a few times. The chain's CDR3 is CATSDPRGPGNTIYF. In DNA form, the CDR3 reads TGTGCCACCAGTGATCCCAGGGGGCCGGGAAACACCATATATTTT. J is TRBJ1-3 and V is TRBV24-1; 8 positions agree with TRBD1. With 3 bases clipped from V and 4 bases from J, the junction kept 4 bases outside the gene matches. This CDR3 contains 15 residues. The germline gives CDR1 KGHDR, CDR2 SFDVKD.

The rearrangement links TRBV5-1 to TRBJ2-2; 7 bases agree with TRBD2. This CDR3 has 16 residues. J was trimmed by 1 base and V by 0 bases; bases with no gene match: 3. Germline V gene lookup returns CDR1 SGHRS and CDR2 YFSETQ. The CDR3 DNA reads TGCGCCAGCAGCTTGGAAGGGAGGGGGAACACCGGGGAGCTGTTTTTT. It specifies CASSLEGRGNTGELFF.

The genes are TRBV28 and TRBJ2-5; 11 nucleotides align to TRBD1. From germline, CDR1 is MDHEN and CDR2 SYDVKM. This CDR3 has 16 amino acids. Unmatched junction bases numbered 10, after V lost 5 bases and J lost 5 bases. The CDR3 DNA sequence: TGTGCCAGCAGTGATATACGGGGACAGGGGGATGAGACCCAGTACTTC. Translation: CASSDIRGQGDETQYF.

This rearrangement joins TRBV10-3 to TRBJ2-3, with TRBD2 matching 7 bases. V lost 3 bases, J lost 4 bases, and 13 bases stayed unmatched. The CDR3 loop spans 17 amino acids. The germline CDR1 and CDR2 sequences are ENHRY and SYGVKD. The CDR3, as DNA: TGTGCCATCAGTGATAGTGGCGGGAGCGCCCCTCCAGATACGCAGTATTTT. Encoded protein: CAISDSGGSAPPDTQYF.

This clone was seen only once. The V gene is TRBV3-1 (or the pseudogene TRBV3-2), the J gene TRBJ2-5; TRBD1 aligns across 7 bases. The CDR3 is made up of 16 amino acids. CDR1 LGHDT and CDR2 YNNKEL come from the germline V gene (reference sequence). Trimming at V came to 2 bases and at J to 5 bases, leaving 11 bases not matched to a gene. CDR3 in DNA: TGTGCCAGCAGCCAATTAAAGAAGAGGGGGCTGGAGACCCAGTACTTC. It specifies CASSQLKKRGLETQYF.

V is TRBV19 and J is TRBJ1-2; the D gene is possibly TRBD1 (5 bases). The CDR3 runs to 13 residues. V was shortened by 5 bases and J by 4 bases, with 11 bases between the two germline ends. Germline CDR1 LNHDA, CDR2 SQIVND (reference sequence). CDR3 DNA sequence: TGTGCCAGTAGTCCAGGGTATAGCTATGGCTACACCTTC. As protein: CASSPGYSYGYTF.

This clone was seen only a few times. The chain is built from TRBV19 and TRBJ1-5; D is possibly TRBD1 (5 bases). Germline V gene sequence: CDR1 LNHDA, CDR2 SQIVND (reference sequence). V dropped 2 bases and J dropped 5 bases, with 10 bases sitting between them. This CDR3 spans 14 amino acids. CDR3 region: CASSIRAGYQPQHF. The CDR3 nucleotides read TGTGCCAGTAGTATACGGGCAGGGTATCAGCCCCAGCATTTT. Drawing the rest from reference TRBV19 and TRBJ1-5, the complete variable domain is DGGITQSPKYLFRKEGQNVTLSCEQNLNHDAMYWYRQDPGQGLRLIYYSQIVNDFQKGDIAEGYSVSREKKESFPLTVTSAQKNPTAFYLCASSIRAGYQPQHFGDGTRLSIL.

This clone showed up just once. The chain carries TRBV7-3 and TRBJ2-3, with D perhaps TRBD1 (6 bases). The CDR3 is 14 residues long. Between the trimmed V and J ends, which lost 4 bases and 2 bases, there was a span of 10 bases. Per germline, CDR1 SGHTA and CDR2 FQGTGA. CDR3 loop: CASSSDRATDTQYF. The CDR3, as DNA: TGTGCCAGCAGCTCGGACAGAGCCACAGATACGCAGTATTTT.

This sequence joins TRBV7-9 and TRBJ2-3; perhaps TRBD2 as D (6 bases). This CDR3 comprises 16 residues. Per germline, CDR1 SEHNR and CDR2 FQNEAQ (reference sequence). The V gene lost 4 bases and the J gene lost 0 bases, with 14 bases spanning the gap. The CDR3 coding sequence is TGTGCCAGCAGCTCCGGATCGGGGACTAGCACAGATACGCAGTATTTT. This encodes CASSSGSGTSTDTQYF.